This T cell receptor beta chain came from a study of metastatic and nonmetastatic thyroid tumors. Whole-study context: The authors compared repertoires across blood and tumor or nodule tissue from malignant and benign thyroid patients.

By its share, this clone is medium-sized. Its cognate antigen is unknown. General study results and limits: According to reports, the diversity of TCR beta was significantly higher in malignant thyroid tumors than in benign nodules, and this held in both blood and tumor samples.

This CDR3 is 12 amino acids long. V was trimmed by 2 bases and J by 15 bases, leaving 13 bases between them. CDR1 SNHLY and CDR2 FYNNEI come from the germline V gene. Every patient underwent thyroid surgery untreated. Per the original data handling: Variation in CDR3 across clinicopathological groups served as the basis for constructing a distant-metastasis classifier in papillary thyroid cancer. TCRdb re-processed the PCR reads through MiXCR. These V and J calls originate from TCRdb's pipeline instead of the authors' own analysis. The repertoire includes approximately 40,000 clones, about half of them detected once, and about 24% sits in the top ten.

This clonotype was obtained from a male donor with papillary thyroid cancer or a benign thyroid nodule (not recorded which). Some clones in this sample may be carry-over from other donors' samples. Sequences were obtained from tumor tissue. This chain connects TRBV2 to TRBJ1-4; no reliable D call. DNA of the CDR3: TGTGCCAGCAGTGAATTGGCCAAGAAGGTGTTTTTT. Its translation: CASSELAKKVFF.